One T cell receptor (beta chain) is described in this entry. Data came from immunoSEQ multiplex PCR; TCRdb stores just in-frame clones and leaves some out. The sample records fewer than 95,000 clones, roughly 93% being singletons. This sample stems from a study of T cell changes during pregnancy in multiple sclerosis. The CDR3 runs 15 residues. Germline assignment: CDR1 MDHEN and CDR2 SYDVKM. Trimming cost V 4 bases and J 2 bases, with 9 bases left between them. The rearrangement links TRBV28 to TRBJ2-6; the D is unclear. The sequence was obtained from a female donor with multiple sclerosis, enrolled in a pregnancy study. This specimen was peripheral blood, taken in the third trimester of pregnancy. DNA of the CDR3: TGTGCCAGCAGTTCCCCGGGTCCTGGGGCCAACGTCCTGACTTTC. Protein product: CASSSPGPGANVLTF.